The 14 T cell receptor beta chains listed next were all sequenced from one sample in a study of blood T cell repertoires in COVID-19. Sequenced by immunoSEQ multiplex PCR; TCRdb stores in-frame clones only, minus some. The sample contains 55,000 to 80,000 clones, 75% to 85% of which appear only once. The sample was peripheral blood. These TCRs come from a human donor in a cohort sampled during active COVID-19.

The chain employs TRBV2 and TRBJ2-1; 8 nucleotides align to TRBD1. The CDR3 loop spans 13 amino acids. Germline-derived CDR1 and CDR2 are SNHLY and FYNNEI. The junction had 5 bases not matched to a gene; V was cut back by 10 bases and J by 3 bases. CDR3: CATMDRVYNEQFF. DNA for the CDR3: TGTGCCACCATGGACAGGGTCTACAATGAGCAGTTCTTC.

V is TRBV5-1 and J is TRBJ2-5, with 9 bases aligning to TRBD1. The CDR3 covers 16 residues. The ends lost 1 base at V and 4 bases at J; junction bases unmatched: 8. Germline V CDR1 and CDR2: SGHRS, YFSETQ. DNA for the CDR3: TGCGCCAGCAGCTTGAGGGACAGGGAAGTTGGAGAGACCCAGTACTTC. Translation: CASSLRDREVGETQYF.

V is TRBV5-6 and J is TRBJ2-7; D might be TRBD2 (6 bases). Trimming left V 2 bases short and J 3 bases short, with 12 bases between. CDR3 length: 14 residues. Germline CDR1 and CDR2: SGHDT and YYEEEE. For the CDR3, the DNA is TGTGCCAGCAGCTTATACGGGGGAGGCTACGAGCAGTACGTC. The encoded protein is CASSLYGGGYEQYV.

By sample fraction, this clone is medium-sized. CDR3 coding DNA: TGTGCCAGCAGTTTCGCCGGGGCCGGGGAGCTGTTTTTT. It is translated as CASSFAGAGELFF. V is TRBV12-3 or TRBV12-4 and J is TRBJ2-2; maybe TRBD2 (5 bases). V was cut by 3 bases and J by 6 bases, with 8 bases left in between. The CDR3 has 13 residues.

The chain has TRBV2 and TRBJ1-6; D is unresolved. CDR1 and CDR2 from the germline V gene are SNHLY and FYNNEI. The CDR3 spans 13 residues. V was clipped by 6 bases and J by 7 bases, with 10 bases between them. CDR3 nucleotide sequence: TGTGCCAGCAGGGACTCTAGGAATTCACCCCTCCACTTT. Amino acid sequence: CASRDSRNSPLHF.

The V and J genes are TRBV7-9 and TRBJ1-1, with a weak D call TRBD1 (6 bases). V was shortened by 4 bases and J by 1 base, with 25 bases between the two germline ends. Germline CDR1 and CDR2: SEHNR and FQNEAQ (reference sequence). The length of the CDR3 is 19 residues. The CDR3 reads CASSSDRQGQRLWNTEAFF. In nucleotides, the CDR3 is TGTGCCAGCAGCTCGGATCGTCAGGGGCAAAGGCTTTGGAACACTGAAGCTTTCTTT.

This chain links TRBV28 with TRBJ1-2, with TRBD1 identical over 8 bases. Per germline, CDR1 MDHEN and CDR2 SYDVKM. Trimming removed 5 bases from V and 7 bases from J; junction bases left unmatched: 9. The CDR3 length is 14 residues. CDR3 sequence reads: CASSLPRGPFGYTF. The CDR3 DNA reads as TGTGCCAGCAGTCTCCCCAGGGGGCCTTTTGGCTACACCTTC.

The chain recombines TRBV30 with TRBJ1-6; weak D call: TRBD1 (6 bases). Looked up from germline, CDR1 is GTSNPN and CDR2 is SVGIG (reference sequence). V lost 5 bases, J lost 8 bases, and 13 bases lay in between. The CDR3 is 13 residues long. The CDR3 reads CAWVPNRDSPLHF. CDR3 DNA: TGTGCCTGGGTCCCGAACAGGGATTCACCCCTCCACTTT.

The chain couples TRBV7-6 to TRBJ2-6; TRBD1 matches 9 bases. Germline trimming cut 5 bases from V and 0 bases from J; bases unmatched to any gene: 5. The CDR3 runs 17 residues. Germline V gene sequence: CDR1 SGHVS, CDR2 FNYEAQ. CDR3 bases: TGTGCCAGCAGCCCCCGGGACAGGGACTCTGGGGCCAACGTCCTGACTTTC. It specifies CASSPRDRDSGANVLTF. The full variable domain, its missing parts supplied by reference TRBV7-6 and TRBJ2-6, is GAGVSQSPRYKVTKRGQDVALRCDPISGHVSLYWYRQALGQGPEFLTYFNYEAQQDKSGLPNDRFSAERPEGSISTLTIQRTEQRDSAMYRCASSPRDRDSGANVLTFGAGSRLTVL.

The gene calls are TRBV19 and TRBJ2-1, with 8 bases that match TRBD2. Trimming removed 1 base from V and 4 bases from J; junction bases left unmatched: 18. The CDR3 sequence is 20 residues long. Per germline, CDR1 LNHDA and CDR2 SQIVND (reference sequence). The CDR3 nucleotides read TGTGCCAGTAGTATAGCCCAATACCCGGACTGGCGGGGGGCTTACAATGAGCAGTTCTTC. Translated: CASSIAQYPDWRGAYNEQFF.

The genes are TRBV19 and TRBJ2-3, with TRBD2 matching over 9 bases. There are 15 residues in the CDR3. Germline assignment: CDR1 LNHDA and CDR2 SQIVND (reference sequence). The V and J ends lost 4 bases and 6 bases, in that order; junction bases with no gene match: 8. The CDR3 here is CASSTRGGVLDTQYF. CDR3 nucleotides: TGTGCCAGTAGTACCCGCGGGGGGGTGCTTGATACGCAGTATTTT.

This clone was seen repeatedly, ten times or more. This chain joins TRBV19 and TRBJ2-1, with 12 bases matching TRBD2. V lost 3 bases to trimming and J lost 0 bases; unmatched junction nucleotides: 3. Germline CDR1 LNHDA, CDR2 SQIVND (reference sequence). CDR3 size: 17 residues. The CDR3: CASSIPSGGASYNEQFF. CDR3 DNA: TGTGCCAGTAGTATCCCTAGCGGGGGGGCCTCCTACAATGAGCAGTTCTTC.

V gene TRBV5-4 combines with J gene TRBJ2-3; 10 nucleotides line up with TRBD2. In germline, CDR1 is SGHNT, CDR2 YYREEE (reference sequence). Unmatched junction bases numbered 14, after V lost 1 base and J lost 3 bases. The CDR3 totals 19 residues. DNA for the CDR3: TGTGCCAGCAGCTTGTTCGGGGGGTCCGTAGCGGGAGGAACAGATACGCAGTATTTT. Its translation: CASSLFGGSVAGGTDTQYF.

The V call is TRBV7-2, the J call TRBJ2-5; 8 positions agree with TRBD2. In germline, CDR1 is SGHTA, CDR2 FQGNSA. The CDR3 consists of 15 residues. Trimming at V came to 5 bases and at J to 0 bases, leaving 5 bases not matched to a gene. The CDR3, as DNA: TGTGCCAGCAGCGAGCGGGGGAGGTACCAAGAGACCCAGTACTTC. It is translated as CASSERGRYQETQYF.